What follows are 15 T cell receptor beta chains derived from one specimen sequenced in a study of T cells after posttransplantation cyclophosphamide. The method was immunoSEQ multiplex PCR; TCRdb's version includes in-frame clones alone and lacks a portion of them. The profile shows 8,000 to 9,500 clones, 75% to 90% of them singletons. Cyclophosphamide on days +3 and +4 followed busulfan-fludarabine conditioning and a marrow graft. The source was CD4+ T cells sorted from blood, collected around 1,300 days after allogeneic stem cell transplant with posttransplant cyclophosphamide. Receptors were obtained from a female patient aged 50-65 years who received an allogeneic stem cell transplant from a related donor, was CMV-positive, and had no GVHD. Some T cells may arise from the graft donor.

This sequence joins TRBV21-1 and TRBJ1-5; the listed D gene, TRBD1, was not tested against the DNA. TRBV21-1 is noted as a pseudogene. The CDR3 runs 16 residues. CDR3 in amino acids: CASSRVPGQADQPQHF. CDR3 sequence (DNA): TGTGCCAGCAGCAGAGTCCCGGGACAGGCGGATCAGCCCCAGCATTTT.

The chain uses TRBV7-3 and TRBJ2-1; D possibly corresponds to TRBD2 (7 bases). The V and J ends lost 3 bases and 2 bases respectively, with 14 bases between them. Germline loops: CDR1 SGHTA, CDR2 FQGTGA. This CDR3 region has 16 residues. Here the CDR3 reads CASSLGGGGTYNEQFF. CDR3 coding DNA: TGTGCCAGCAGCTTGGGGGGCGGGGGTACCTACAATGAGCAGTTCTTC.

The rearrangement uses TRBV10-3 and TRBJ2-7; TRBD1 matches at 7 bases. CDR3 length: 16 residues. The trim removed 0 bases at V and 2 bases at J, leaving 7 bases unmatched. CDR1 is ENHRY, CDR2 SYGVKD, per germline. The CDR3 DNA follows: TGTGCCATCAGTGAGTCGGGGGCCAGGGGGACCTACGAGCAGTACTTC. It is translated as CAISESGARGTYEQYF.

On this clone itself: At one end, the junction sequence differs from germline, possibly due to a read error. The chain links TRBV5-6 to TRBJ1-6; 9 positions agree with TRBD1. Germline CDR1 and CDR2: SGHDT and YYEEEE. The length of the CDR3 is 13 residues. The CDR3 coding sequence is TGTGTCAGCAGCAGGGACAGGGATTCACCCCTCCACTTT. Amino acids: CVSSRDRDSPLHF.

V is TRBV5-1 and J is TRBJ2-7; 15 bases are shared with TRBD2. The CDR3 has 17 residues. The germline CDR1 and CDR2 sequences are SGHRS and YFSETQ. V gave up 3 bases and J gave up 3 bases; unmatched junction bases: 7. The CDR3 loop reads CASSSLGTSGRIYEQYF. CDR3 bases: TGCGCCAGCAGCTCCCTAGGGACTAGCGGGAGGATCTACGAGCAGTACTTC.

This chain links TRBV7-2 with TRBJ1-2; TRBD1 is a possible D gene (5 bases). Deletions cut 0 bases from V and 4 bases from J, with 9 bases between. The CDR3 contains 14 residues. Germline CDR1 SGHTA, CDR2 FQGNSA. As DNA, the CDR3 is TGTGCCAGCAGCTTAGCGGGGCAGGCCTATGGCTACACCTTC. It codes for CASSLAGQAYGYTF.

The CDR3 bases are TGTGCCAGCAGCTTACCAGGGATTAACTATGGCTACACCTTC. Encoded protein: CASSLPGINYGYTF. The chain joins TRBV5-6 to TRBJ1-2; D perhaps matches TRBD1 (5 bases). Germline CDR1 SGHDT, CDR2 YYEEEE. This CDR3 comprises 14 residues. Deletions cut 2 bases from V and 1 base from J, with 9 bases between.

The J gene is TRBJ2-1, the V gene TRBV4-3; D gene unclear. Trimming took 1 base from V and 0 from J, leaving 7 bases between them. The CDR3 sequence is 15 residues long. CDR1 LGHNA and CDR2 YSLEER come from the germline V gene. The CDR3 here is CASSQAESSYNEQFF. In DNA form, the CDR3 reads TGCGCCAGCAGCCAAGCGGAGAGCTCCTACAATGAGCAGTTCTTC.

This clone was seen a few times. The chain employs TRBV7-2 and TRBJ1-1, with TRBD1 matching over 9 bases. The trim removed 4 bases at V and 7 bases at J, leaving 10 bases unmatched. Per the germline V gene, CDR1 is SGHTA and CDR2 is FQGNSA. The CDR3 runs to 15 residues. The CDR3, as DNA: TGTGCCAGCAGCTCCCAAGACAGGGGGTGGATTGAAGCTTTCTTT. It translates to CASSSQDRGWIEAFF.

The chain recombines TRBV5-6 with TRBJ1-4, with 7 nucleotides matching TRBD1. V lost 4 bases, J lost 0 bases, and 6 bases stayed unmatched. The CDR3 runs 16 residues. The germline V gene encodes CDR1 SGHDT and CDR2 YYEEEE. The CDR3 spells CASSKRQGTTNEKLFF. Here the CDR3 DNA reads TGTGCCAGCAGCAAAAGACAGGGAACAACTAATGAAAAACTGTTTTTT.

The chain uses TRBV7-9 and TRBJ1-5, with 7 bases fitting TRBD1. Germline V gene data show CDR1 as SEHNR and CDR2 as FQNEAQ (reference sequence). The CDR3 sequence is 16 residues long. V was clipped by 3 bases and J by 0 bases; unmatched bases: 5. The CDR3 region is CASSLEGARSNQPQHF. The CDR3 region has the DNA TGTGCCAGCAGCTTGGAGGGGGCGCGTAGCAATCAGCCCCAGCATTTT.

The chain combines TRBV7-9 with TRBJ1-1; maybe TRBD1 (5 bases). The ends were cut back, 3 bases at V and 6 bases at J, with 14 bases in the middle. Looked up from germline, CDR1 is SEHNR and CDR2 is FQNEAQ (reference sequence). The CDR3 is made up of 14 amino acids. In nucleotides, the CDR3 is TGTGCCAGCAGCTTGGCAGGGACTTACTCTGAAGCTTTCTTT. Encoded protein: CASSLAGTYSEAFF. Together with reference TRBV7-9 and TRBJ1-1, the CDR3 gives the full variable domain: DTGVSQNPRHKITKRGQNVTFRCDPISEHNRLYWYRQTLGQGPEFLTYFQNEAQLEKSRLLSDRFSAERPKGSFSTLEIQRTEQGDSAMYLCASSLAGTYSEAFFGQGTRLTVV.

This clone was counted a single time. The genes are TRBV7-8 and TRBJ1-5, with D tentatively TRBD1 (6 bases). The CDR3 length is 17 residues. The V end lost 6 bases, the J end lost 4 bases, and 22 bases lay between the germline ends. The germline V gene has CDR1 SGHVS and CDR2 FQNEAQ. Here the CDR3 reads CASRLTAGAVGNQPQHF. In nucleotides, the CDR3 is TGTGCCAGCAGGCTTACGGCAGGGGCGGTAGGGAATCAGCCCCAGCATTTT.

The rearrangement links TRBV6-6 to TRBJ2-7; 7 nucleotides agree with TRBD1. This CDR3 has 13 residues. The germline V gene encodes CDR1 MNHNY and CDR2 SVGAGI (reference sequence). Trimming removed 3 bases from V and 7 bases from J; junction bases left unmatched: 6. The CDR3 protein is CASSYVDRVEQYF. CDR3 sequence (DNA): TGTGCCAGCAGTTATGTCGACAGGGTAGAGCAGTACTTC.

The chain links TRBV2 to TRBJ1-2; D gene unclear. V gave up 7 bases and J gave up 7 bases, with 13 bases separating them. Germline-derived CDR1 and CDR2 are SNHLY and FYNNEI. The length of the CDR3 is 12 residues. Here the CDR3 reads CASKREFTGYTF. CDR3 coding DNA: TGTGCCAGCAAACGGGAATTTACTGGCTACACCTTC.